This T cell receptor beta chain was obtained from a study of regulatory T cells in long-lasting Graves disease. V was shortened by 2 bases and J by 5 bases, with 3 bases between the two germline ends. CDR3 size: 10 residues. Germline V gene lookup returns CDR1 SQVTM and CDR2 ANQGSEA. This clonotype was seen ten or more times. To make TCR beta libraries, researchers used iRepertoire HTBI primers and Arm-PCR of CDR3 regions. Each CDR3 protein is one row after TCRdb ran MiXCR on the multiplex PCR reads. The data hold about 470,000 distinct CDR3 sequences, with just under 15% observed a single time. Time point given: newly diagnosed GD, antithyroid drugs for less than 3 months. PBMCs were the source of the RNA used for TCR sequencing. These data are also associated with another study on T cells in Graves' hyperthyroidism and ophthalmopathy.

V and J are TRBV29-1 and TRBJ2-5, with unresolved D. This sequence originates from a woman in her thirties with Graves disease. The specimen comprised peripheral blood mononuclear cells (PBMCs), sampled at new diagnosis, from a patient treated with antithyroid drugs. CDR3 sequence: CSVESETQYF. The CDR3 DNA reads TGCAGCGTTGAATCGGAGACCCAGTACTTC.